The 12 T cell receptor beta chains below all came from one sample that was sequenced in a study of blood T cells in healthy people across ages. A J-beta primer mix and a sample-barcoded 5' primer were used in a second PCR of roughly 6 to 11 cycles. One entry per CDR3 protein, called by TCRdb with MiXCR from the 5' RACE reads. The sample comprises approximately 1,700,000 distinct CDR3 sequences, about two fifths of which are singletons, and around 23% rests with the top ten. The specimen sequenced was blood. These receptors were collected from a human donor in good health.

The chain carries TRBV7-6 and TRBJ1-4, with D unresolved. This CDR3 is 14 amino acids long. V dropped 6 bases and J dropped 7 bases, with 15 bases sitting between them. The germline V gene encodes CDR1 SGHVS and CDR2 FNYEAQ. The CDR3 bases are TGTGCCAGCAGACCGGTGCGCCGGGGTGAAAAACTGTTTTTT. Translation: CASRPVRRGEKLFF.

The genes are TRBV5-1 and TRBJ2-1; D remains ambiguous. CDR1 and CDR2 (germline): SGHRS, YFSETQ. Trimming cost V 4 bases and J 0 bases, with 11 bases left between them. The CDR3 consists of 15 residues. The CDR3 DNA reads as TGCGCCAGCAGCACCACTTTTAGCTCCTACAATGAGCAGTTCTTC. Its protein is CASSTTFSSYNEQFF.

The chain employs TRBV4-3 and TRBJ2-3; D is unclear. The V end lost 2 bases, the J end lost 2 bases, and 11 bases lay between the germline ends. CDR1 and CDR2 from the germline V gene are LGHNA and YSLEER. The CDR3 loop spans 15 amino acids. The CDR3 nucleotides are TGCGCCAGCAGCCAATTCGACCGATTCACAGATACGCAGTATTTT. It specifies CASSQFDRFTDTQYF.

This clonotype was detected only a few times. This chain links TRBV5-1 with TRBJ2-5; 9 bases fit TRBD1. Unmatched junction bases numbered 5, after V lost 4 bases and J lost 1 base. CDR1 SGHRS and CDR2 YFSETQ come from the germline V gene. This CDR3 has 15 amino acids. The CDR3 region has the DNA TGCGCCAGCAGCGTGGGACAGGGTCCCCAAGAGACCCAGTACTTC. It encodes CASSVGQGPQETQYF.

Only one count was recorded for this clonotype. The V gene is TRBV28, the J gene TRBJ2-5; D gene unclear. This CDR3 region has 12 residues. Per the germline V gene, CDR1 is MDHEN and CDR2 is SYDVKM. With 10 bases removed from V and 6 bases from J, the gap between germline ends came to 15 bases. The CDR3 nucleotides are TGTGCCATCACCACCGGTCGTAAGACCCAGTACTTC. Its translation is CAITTGRKTQYF.

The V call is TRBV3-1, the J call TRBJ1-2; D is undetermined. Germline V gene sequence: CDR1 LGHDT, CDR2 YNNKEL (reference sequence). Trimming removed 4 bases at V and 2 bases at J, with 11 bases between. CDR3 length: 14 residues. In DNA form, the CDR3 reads TGTGCCAGCAGCCCCAGTGAATTCAACTATGGCTACACCTTC. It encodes CASSPSEFNYGYTF.

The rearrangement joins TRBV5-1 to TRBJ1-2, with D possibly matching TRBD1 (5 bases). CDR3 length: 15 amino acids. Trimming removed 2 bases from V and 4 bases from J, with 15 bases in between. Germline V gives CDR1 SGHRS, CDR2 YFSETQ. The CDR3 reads CASSLRGGVSYGYTF. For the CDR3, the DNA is TGCGCCAGCAGCTTAAGGGGAGGGGTGTCCTATGGCTACACCTTC.

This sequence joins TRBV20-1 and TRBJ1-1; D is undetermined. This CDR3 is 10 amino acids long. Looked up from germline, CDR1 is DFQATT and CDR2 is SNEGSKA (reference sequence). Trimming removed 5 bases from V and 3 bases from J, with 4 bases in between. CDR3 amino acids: CSAWYTEAFF. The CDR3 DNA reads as TGCAGTGCTTGGTACACTGAAGCTTTCTTT.

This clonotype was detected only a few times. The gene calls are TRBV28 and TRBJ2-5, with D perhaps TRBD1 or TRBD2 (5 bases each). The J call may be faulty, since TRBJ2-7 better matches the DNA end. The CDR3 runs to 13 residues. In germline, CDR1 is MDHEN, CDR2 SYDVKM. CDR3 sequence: CASTGTYGNEQYF. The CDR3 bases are TGTGCCAGTACCGGGACCTACGGTAACGAGCAGTACTTC.

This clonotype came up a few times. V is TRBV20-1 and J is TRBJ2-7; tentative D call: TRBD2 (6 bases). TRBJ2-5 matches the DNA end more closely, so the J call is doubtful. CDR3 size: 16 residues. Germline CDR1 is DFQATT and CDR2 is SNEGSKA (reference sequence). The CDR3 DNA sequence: TGCAGTGCTAGAGAACCAGGGACTGCTCAAAGGTGGACCCAGTACTTC. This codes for CSAREPGTAQRWTQYF.

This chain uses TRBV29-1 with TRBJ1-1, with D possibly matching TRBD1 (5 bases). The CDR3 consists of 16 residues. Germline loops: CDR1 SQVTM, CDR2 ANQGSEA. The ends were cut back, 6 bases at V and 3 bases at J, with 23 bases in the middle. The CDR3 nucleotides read TGCAGCGTCAAGGAGAGGGGAGGCCCTGACCACACTGAAGCTTTCTTT. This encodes CSVKERGGPDHTEAFF.

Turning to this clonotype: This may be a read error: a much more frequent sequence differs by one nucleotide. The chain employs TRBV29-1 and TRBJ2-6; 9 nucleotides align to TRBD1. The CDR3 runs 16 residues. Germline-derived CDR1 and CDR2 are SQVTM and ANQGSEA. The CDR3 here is CSVLDRGLSGANVPTF. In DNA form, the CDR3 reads TGCAGCGTTTTGGACAGGGGACTTTCTGGGGCCAACGTCCCGACTTTC.